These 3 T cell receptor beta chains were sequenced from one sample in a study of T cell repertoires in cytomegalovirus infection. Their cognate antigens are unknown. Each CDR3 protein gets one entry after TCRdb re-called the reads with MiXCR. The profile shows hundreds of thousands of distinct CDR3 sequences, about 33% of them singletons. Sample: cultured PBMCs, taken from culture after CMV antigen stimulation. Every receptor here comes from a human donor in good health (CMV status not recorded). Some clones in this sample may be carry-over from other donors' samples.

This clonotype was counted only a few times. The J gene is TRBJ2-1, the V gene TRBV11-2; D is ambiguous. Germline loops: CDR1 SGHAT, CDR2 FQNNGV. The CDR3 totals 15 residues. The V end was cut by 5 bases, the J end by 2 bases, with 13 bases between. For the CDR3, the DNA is TGTGCCAGCAGCCACCCCGACGGACCCTACAATGAGCAGTTCTTC. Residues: CASSHPDGPYNEQFF.

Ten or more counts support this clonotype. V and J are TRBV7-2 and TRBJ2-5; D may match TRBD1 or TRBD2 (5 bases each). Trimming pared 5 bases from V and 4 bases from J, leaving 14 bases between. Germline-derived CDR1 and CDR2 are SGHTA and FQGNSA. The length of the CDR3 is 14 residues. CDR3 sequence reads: CASSPGPLRETQYF. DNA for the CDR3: TGTGCCAGCAGCCCGGGACCGCTCCGAGAGACCCAGTACTTC.

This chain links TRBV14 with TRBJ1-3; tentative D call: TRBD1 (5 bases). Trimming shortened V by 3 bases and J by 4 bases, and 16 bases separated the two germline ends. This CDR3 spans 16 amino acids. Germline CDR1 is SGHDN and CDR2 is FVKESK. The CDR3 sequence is CASSQVQGLSGNTIYF. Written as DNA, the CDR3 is TGTGCCAGCAGCCAGGTGCAGGGACTTTCCGGAAACACCATATATTTT. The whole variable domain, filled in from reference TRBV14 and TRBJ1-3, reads EAGVTQFPSHSVIEKGQTVTLRCDPISGHDNLYWYRRVMGKEIKFLLHFVKESKQDESGMPNNRFLAERTGGTYSTLKVQPAELEDSGVYFCASSQVQGLSGNTIYFGEGSWLTVV.